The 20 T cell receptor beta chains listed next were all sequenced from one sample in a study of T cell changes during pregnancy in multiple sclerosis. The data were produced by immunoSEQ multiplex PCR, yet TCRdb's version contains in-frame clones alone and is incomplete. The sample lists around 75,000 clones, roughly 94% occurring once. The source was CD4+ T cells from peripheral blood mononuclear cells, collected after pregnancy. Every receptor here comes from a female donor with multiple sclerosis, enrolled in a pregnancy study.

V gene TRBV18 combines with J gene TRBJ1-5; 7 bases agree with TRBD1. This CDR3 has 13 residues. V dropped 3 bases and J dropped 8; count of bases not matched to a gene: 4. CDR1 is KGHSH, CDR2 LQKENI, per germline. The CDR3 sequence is CASSPGQAEPQHF. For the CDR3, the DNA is TGTGCCAGCTCACCTGGACAGGCCGAGCCCCAGCATTTT. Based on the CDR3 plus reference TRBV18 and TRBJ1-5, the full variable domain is NAGVMQNPRHLVRRRGQEARLRCSPMKGHSHVYWYRQLPEEGLKFMVYLQKENIIDESGMPKERFSAEFPKEGPSILRIQQVVRGDSAAYFCASSPGQAEPQHFGDGTRLSIL.

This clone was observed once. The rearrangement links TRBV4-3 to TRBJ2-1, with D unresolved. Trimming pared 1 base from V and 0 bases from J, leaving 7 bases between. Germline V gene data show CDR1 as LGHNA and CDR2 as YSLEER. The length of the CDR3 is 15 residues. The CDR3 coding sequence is TGCGCCAGCAGCCAAGTTGTAGTCTCCTACAATGAGCAGTTCTTC. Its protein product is CASSQVVVSYNEQFF.

The CDR3 nucleotides read TGCGCCAGCAGCCAGGAGAGCGATCTACTAGCGCGGGAGCAGTACTTC. As protein: CASSQESDLLAREQYF. This chain links TRBV4-1 with TRBJ2-7, with 7 bases fitting TRBD2. The germline gives CDR1 MGHRA, CDR2 YSYEKL. Trimming cost V 3 bases and J 7 bases; bases outside gene matches: 15. This CDR3 is 16 amino acids long.

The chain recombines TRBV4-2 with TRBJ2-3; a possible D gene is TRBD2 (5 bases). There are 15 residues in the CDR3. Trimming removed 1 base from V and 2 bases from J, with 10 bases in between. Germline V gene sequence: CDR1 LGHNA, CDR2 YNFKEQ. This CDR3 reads CASSQVGVNTDTQYF. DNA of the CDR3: TGTGCCAGCAGCCAAGTCGGGGTTAACACAGATACGCAGTATTTT.

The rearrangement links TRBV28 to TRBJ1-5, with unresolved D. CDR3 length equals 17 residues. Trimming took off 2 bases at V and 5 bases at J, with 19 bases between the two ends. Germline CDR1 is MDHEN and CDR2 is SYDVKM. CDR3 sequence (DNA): TGTGCCAGCAGTTTAATTCGGGCGGGTACGTTCGATCAGCCCCAGCATTTT. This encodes CASSLIRAGTFDQPQHF.

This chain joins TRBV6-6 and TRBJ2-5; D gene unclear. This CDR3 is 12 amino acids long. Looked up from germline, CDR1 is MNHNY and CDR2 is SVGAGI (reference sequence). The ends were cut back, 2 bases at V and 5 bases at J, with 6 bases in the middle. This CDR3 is CASSYEEETQYF. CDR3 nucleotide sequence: TGTGCCAGCAGTTACGAGGAGGAGACCCAGTACTTC.

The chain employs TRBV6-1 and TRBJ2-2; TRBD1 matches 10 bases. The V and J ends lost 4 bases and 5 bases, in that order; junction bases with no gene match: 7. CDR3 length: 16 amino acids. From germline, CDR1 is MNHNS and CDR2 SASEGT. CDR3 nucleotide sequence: TGTGCCAGCAGTGCGGGGACAGGGGTGGGGACCGGGGAGCTGTTTTTT. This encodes CASSAGTGVGTGELFF.

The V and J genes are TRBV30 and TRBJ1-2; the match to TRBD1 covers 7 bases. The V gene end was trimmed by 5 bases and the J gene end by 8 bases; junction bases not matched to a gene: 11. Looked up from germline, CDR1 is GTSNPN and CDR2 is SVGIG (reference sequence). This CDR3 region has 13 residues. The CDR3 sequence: CAWDRGTDDGYTF. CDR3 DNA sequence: TGTGCCTGGGATCGAGGGACAGATGACGGCTACACCTTC.

This chain's CDR3 is CASSPRPRGNEKLFF. The CDR3 DNA follows: TGCGCCAGCAGCCCCAGACCTAGGGGAAATGAAAAACTGTTTTTT. The rearrangement links TRBV5-1 to TRBJ1-4; D possibly corresponds to TRBD1 (5 bases). Germline CDR1 and CDR2: SGHRS and YFSETQ. V was trimmed by 4 bases and J by 5 bases, leaving 15 bases between them. The CDR3 is 15 residues long.

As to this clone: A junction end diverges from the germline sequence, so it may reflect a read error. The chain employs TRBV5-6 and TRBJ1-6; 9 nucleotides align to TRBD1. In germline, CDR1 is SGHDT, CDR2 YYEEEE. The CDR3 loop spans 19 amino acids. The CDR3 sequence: CASSSPRTGVTSDNSPLHF. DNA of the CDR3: TGTGCCAGCAGCTCCCCGAGGACAGGGGTCACCTCCGATAATTCACCCCTCCACTTT.

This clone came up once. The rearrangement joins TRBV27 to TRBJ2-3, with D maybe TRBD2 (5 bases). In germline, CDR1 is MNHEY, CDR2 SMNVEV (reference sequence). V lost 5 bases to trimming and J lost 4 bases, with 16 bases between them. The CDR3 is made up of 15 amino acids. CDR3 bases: TGTGCCAGCAGTCTCGGGATGAGTTCCCCAGATACGCAGTATTTT. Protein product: CASSLGMSSPDTQYF.

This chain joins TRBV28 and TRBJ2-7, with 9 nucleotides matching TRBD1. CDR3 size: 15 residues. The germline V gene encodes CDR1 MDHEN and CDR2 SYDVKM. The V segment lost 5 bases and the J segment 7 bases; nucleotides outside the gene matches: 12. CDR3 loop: CASSVNRGRKYEQYF. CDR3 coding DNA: TGTGCCAGCAGTGTCAACAGGGGGCGCAAATATGAGCAGTACTTC.

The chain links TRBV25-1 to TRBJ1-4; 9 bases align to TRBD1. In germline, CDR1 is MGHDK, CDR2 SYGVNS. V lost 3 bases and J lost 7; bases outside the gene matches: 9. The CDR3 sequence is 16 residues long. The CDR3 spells CASSEAQGAWGEKLFF. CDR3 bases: TGTGCCAGCAGTGAGGCACAGGGGGCGTGGGGTGAAAAACTGTTTTTT. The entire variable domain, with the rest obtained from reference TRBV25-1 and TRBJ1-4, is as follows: EADIYQTPRYLVIGTGKKITLECSQTMGHDKMYWYQQDPGMELHLIHYSYGVNSTEKGDLSSESTVSRIRTEHFPLTLESARPSHTSQYLCASSEAQGAWGEKLFFGSGTQLSVL.

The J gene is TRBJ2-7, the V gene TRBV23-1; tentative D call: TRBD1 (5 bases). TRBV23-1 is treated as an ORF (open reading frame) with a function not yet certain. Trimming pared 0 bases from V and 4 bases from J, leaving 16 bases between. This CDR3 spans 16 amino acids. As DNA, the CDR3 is TGCGCCAGCAGTCAATCGGCCAGGGTAGAACTTTACGAGCAGTACTTC. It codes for CASSQSARVELYEQYF.

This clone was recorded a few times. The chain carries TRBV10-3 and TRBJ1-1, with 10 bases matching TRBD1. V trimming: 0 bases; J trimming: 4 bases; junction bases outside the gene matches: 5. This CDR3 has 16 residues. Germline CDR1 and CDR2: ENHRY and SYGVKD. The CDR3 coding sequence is TGTGCCATCAGTGAGTCGGCGACAGGGGGCCCCACTGAAGCTTTCTTT. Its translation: CAISESATGGPTEAFF.

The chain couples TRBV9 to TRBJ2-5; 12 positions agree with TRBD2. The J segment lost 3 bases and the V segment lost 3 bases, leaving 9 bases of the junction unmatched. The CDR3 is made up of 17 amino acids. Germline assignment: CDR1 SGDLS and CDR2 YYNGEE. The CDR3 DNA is TGTGCCAGCAGCGCGAGAGAGAGGACTAGCGGGAAAGAGACCCAGTACTTC. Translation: CASSARERTSGKETQYF.

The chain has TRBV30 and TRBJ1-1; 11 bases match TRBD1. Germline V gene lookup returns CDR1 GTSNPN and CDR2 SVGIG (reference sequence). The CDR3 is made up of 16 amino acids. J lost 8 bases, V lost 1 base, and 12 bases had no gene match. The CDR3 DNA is TGTGCCTGGAGTGGAAGCCGGGACAGGGGGAGTTTGGAAGCTTTCTTT. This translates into CAWSGSRDRGSLEAFF.

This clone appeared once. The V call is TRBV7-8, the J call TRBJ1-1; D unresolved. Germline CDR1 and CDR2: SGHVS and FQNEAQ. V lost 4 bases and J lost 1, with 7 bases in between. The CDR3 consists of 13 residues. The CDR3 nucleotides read TGTGCCAGCAGCTACAAACGGAACACTGAAGCTTTCTTT. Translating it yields CASSYKRNTEAFF. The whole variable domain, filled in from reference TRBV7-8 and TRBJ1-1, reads GAGVSQSPRYKVAKRGQDVALRCDPISGHVSLFWYQQALGQGPEFLTYFQNEAQLDKSGLPSDRFFAERPEGSVSTLKIQRTQQEDSAVYLCASSYKRNTEAFFGQGTRLTVV.

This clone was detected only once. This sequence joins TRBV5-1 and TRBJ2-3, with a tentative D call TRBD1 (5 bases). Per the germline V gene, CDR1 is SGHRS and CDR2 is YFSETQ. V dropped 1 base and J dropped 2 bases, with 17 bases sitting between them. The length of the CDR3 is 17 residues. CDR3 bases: TGCGCCAGCAGCTTGACGCAGGGTTTCAGCCACACAGATACGCAGTATTTT. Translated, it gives CASSLTQGFSHTDTQYF.

Here the CDR3 reads CASRSGQGLGTEAFF. CDR3 in DNA: TGTGCCAGTAGATCGGGACAGGGACTCGGCACTGAAGCTTTCTTT. This chain joins TRBV19 and TRBJ1-1; 9 nucleotides match TRBD1. CDR1 is LNHDA, CDR2 SQIVND, per germline (reference sequence). J lost 4 bases, V lost 6 bases, and 9 bases had no gene match. The CDR3 covers 15 residues.